The 3 T cell receptor beta chains below come from one sample, sequenced in a study. Cells sorted as Tregs were CD4+, CD25+ and CD127-/low. TCRdb re-analysed the 5' RACE reads in MiXCR, keeping a single row per CDR3 protein. The sample lists about 10,000 distinct CDR3 sequences, roughly 27% occurring once. What was sequenced was Tregs sorted from blood. The receptors here all came from a female donor with breast cancer.

This clonotype has a count of ten or more. The CDR3 DNA reads as TGCGCCAGCAGCTTGGAGGTGGGACGGGAGCAGTTCTTC. Amino acids: CASSLEVGREQFF. The V gene is TRBV5-1, the J gene TRBJ2-1; tentatively, D is TRBD1 or TRBD2 (5 bases each). This CDR3 is built from 13 residues. CDR1 is SGHRS and CDR2 is YFSETQ in the germline V gene. The V end lost 0 bases, the J end lost 10 bases, and 11 bases lay between the germline ends.

This chain's CDR3 is CASSQSGRVTYEQYF. Here the CDR3 DNA reads TGTGCCAGCAGCCAGAGCGGGAGGGTAACCTACGAGCAGTACTTC. The chain couples TRBV6-5 to TRBJ2-7, with 10 bases fitting TRBD2. Germline lookup yields CDR1 MNHEY and CDR2 SVGAGI. V dropped 6 bases and J dropped 2; count of bases not matched to a gene: 7. The CDR3 length is 15 residues.

Judged by abundance, this clonotype is medium-sized (0.01 to 0.1%). The chain uses TRBV6-5 and TRBJ2-6; no reliable D call. The CDR3 is made up of 19 amino acids. Per the germline V gene, CDR1 is MNHEY and CDR2 is SVGAGI. V was clipped by 0 bases and J by 0 bases, with 15 bases between them. The CDR3 protein is CASSYSVVKLSSGANVLTF. DNA for the CDR3: TGTGCCAGCAGTTACTCGGTGGTCAAACTAAGCTCTGGGGCCAACGTCCTGACTTTC.